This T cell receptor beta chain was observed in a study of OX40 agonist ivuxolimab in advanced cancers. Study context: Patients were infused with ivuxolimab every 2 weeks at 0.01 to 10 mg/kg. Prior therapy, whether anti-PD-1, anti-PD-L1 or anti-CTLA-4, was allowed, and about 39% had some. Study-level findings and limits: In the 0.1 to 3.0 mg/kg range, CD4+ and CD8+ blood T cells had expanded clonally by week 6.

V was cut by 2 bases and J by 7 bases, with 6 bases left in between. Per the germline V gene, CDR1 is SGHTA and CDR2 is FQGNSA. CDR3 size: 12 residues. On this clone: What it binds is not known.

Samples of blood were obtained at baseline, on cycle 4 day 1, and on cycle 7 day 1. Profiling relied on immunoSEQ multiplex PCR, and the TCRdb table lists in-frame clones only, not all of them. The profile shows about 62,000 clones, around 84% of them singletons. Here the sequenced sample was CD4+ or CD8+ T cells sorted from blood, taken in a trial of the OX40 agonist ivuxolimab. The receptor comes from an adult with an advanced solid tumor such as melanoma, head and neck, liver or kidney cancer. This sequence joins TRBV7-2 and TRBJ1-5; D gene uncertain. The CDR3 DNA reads TGTGCCAGCAGCTTACCCTCCCAGCCCCAGCATTTT. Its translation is CASSLPSQPQHF.